This TCR beta chain was sequenced during a study of cytomegalovirus exposure and HLA in healthy donors. In regard to this clone: Antigen specificity is unknown.

Whole-study results and caveats: Among immune exposure information, only CMV serostatus was available. There were some V segments, including TRBV6-2 and TRBV6-3, excluded as indistinguishable. While the bulk of TCR sequences proved rare, some public TCRs turned up in many donors. The likely origin of a cluster of highly shared sequence variants was a sequencing artifact.

Germline CDR1 SGHRS, CDR2 YFSETQ. The CDR3 covers 16 residues. J was trimmed by 1 base and V by 6 bases; bases with no gene match: 11. PCR was performed using 60 Vbeta and 13 Jbeta primers. Some clones are missing from TCRdb's copy, which holds only in-frame ones; the method was immunoSEQ multiplex PCR. This sample has approximately 110,000 clones, with 70% to 80% found just once. The chain is built from TRBV5-1 and TRBJ2-3; 7 bases are a match to TRBD1. Sequenced material: PBMCs. This TCR came from a woman between 40 and 50 years old in good health and CMV-seropositive. CDR3: CASTQSWGTGTDTQYF. CDR3 coding DNA: TGCGCCAGCACCCAATCCTGGGGGACAGGCACAGATACGCAGTATTTT.